Listed here are 22 T cell receptor beta chains from one sample, sequenced in a study of blood T cell repertoires in COVID-19. Sequencing was performed with immunoSEQ multiplex PCR; in TCRdb, only in-frame clones are kept and a portion is missing. The data show some 75,000 clones, roughly 76% seen once. Sequencing used peripheral blood. The receptors stem from an elderly woman with active or convalescent COVID-19.

CDR3 loop: CASSLRAGLHGGELFF. The CDR3 DNA reads as TGCGCCAGCAGCTTGCGTGCAGGGTTGCACGGCGGGGAGCTGTTTTTT. The chain couples TRBV5-1 to TRBJ2-2; a weak D match, TRBD1 (5 bases). V lost 1 base and J 7 bases, leaving 17 bases between the germline ends. CDR3 length: 16 amino acids. In germline, CDR1 is SGHRS, CDR2 YFSETQ.

V gene TRBV12-3 or TRBV12-4 combines with J gene TRBJ1-3; D is perhaps TRBD1 (6 bases). CDR3 length equals 13 residues. The V end was cut by 2 bases, the J end by 5 bases, with 7 bases between. The CDR3 loop reads CASSLTGRNTIYF. CDR3 coding DNA: TGTGCCAGCAGTTTAACAGGGAGAAACACCATATATTTT.

The rearrangement links TRBV6-4 to TRBJ1-1, with D possibly being TRBD1 (6 bases). CDR3 length: 14 residues. Looked up from germline, CDR1 is MRHNA and CDR2 is SNTAGT. V dropped 3 bases and J dropped 7 bases, with 15 bases sitting between them. In DNA, the CDR3 is TGTGCCAGCAGTGAACGGGGGGGCAGTGATGAAGCTTTCTTT. Protein product: CASSERGGSDEAFF.

This clone has just a few counts. The chain carries TRBV6-6 and TRBJ1-1; 7 bases match TRBD1. The germline V gene encodes CDR1 MNHNY and CDR2 SVGAGI (reference sequence). The ends lost 6 bases at V and 1 base at J; junction bases unmatched: 2. The CDR3 totals 13 residues. The CDR3 loop is CASRQGRNTEAFF. CDR3 nucleotides: TGTGCCAGCAGACAGGGGCGGAACACTGAAGCTTTCTTT.

The chain joins TRBV5-5 to TRBJ2-7; possible D gene TRBD2, 7 bases. CDR1 and CDR2 from the germline V gene are SGHKS and YYEKEE (reference sequence). This CDR3 has 17 amino acids. The ends were cut back, 0 bases at V and 2 bases at J, with 18 bases in the middle. The DNA for the CDR3 is TGTGCCAGCAGCTTGGTTGTTGCGGGGGCTCTAACCTACGAGCAGTACTTC. Translation gives CASSLVVAGALTYEQYF.

This chain uses TRBV4-3 with TRBJ1-4; D unresolved. The CDR3 covers 15 residues. V was clipped by 1 base and J by 8 bases, with 14 bases between them. Germline lookup yields CDR1 LGHNA and CDR2 YSLEER. The CDR3 sequence is CASSQVAADFEKLFF. CDR3 coding DNA: TGCGCCAGCAGCCAAGTTGCGGCGGACTTCGAAAAACTGTTTTTT.

The genes are TRBV14 and TRBJ1-2, with unresolved D. CDR3 length: 14 amino acids. Germline V lookup: CDR1 SGHDN, CDR2 FVKESK. V was trimmed by 1 base and J by 5 bases, leaving 11 bases between them. CDR3 in amino acids: CASSQVHSGYGYTF. The CDR3 DNA sequence: TGTGCCAGCAGCCAAGTTCACAGCGGGTATGGCTACACCTTC.

The chain has TRBV30 and TRBJ2-7; D is possibly TRBD1 (6 bases). The germline CDR1 and CDR2 sequences are GTSNPN and SVGIG (reference sequence). Trimming took off 2 bases at V and 4 bases at J, with 18 bases between the two ends. The CDR3 extends over 15 amino acids. CDR3 sequence reads: CAWSPQGRSPYEQYF. The CDR3, as DNA: TGTGCCTGGAGTCCCCAGGGGCGGAGCCCGTACGAGCAGTACTTC.

This clone was counted only a few times. The rearrangement links TRBV27 to TRBJ1-2; D unresolved. Trimming removed 6 bases from V and 5 bases from J, with 16 bases in between. The CDR3 length is 14 residues. Germline V gene data show CDR1 as MNHEY and CDR2 as SMNVEV (reference sequence). CDR3 in DNA: TGTGCCAGCAGAGATACCGGGTCAACTTATGGCTACACCTTC. Amino acids: CASRDTGSTYGYTF.

A remark on this clone: This same CDR3 is encoded by further DNA sequences in the sample. This chain uses TRBV7-2 with TRBJ1-4; the D is unclear. Germline V gene data show CDR1 as SGHTA and CDR2 as FQGNSA. V gave up 1 base and J gave up 5 bases, with 8 bases separating them. The CDR3 consists of 14 residues. CDR3 in DNA: TGTGCCAGCAGCTTAGGACTGATAAATGAAAAACTGTTTTTT. This encodes CASSLGLINEKLFF.

This chain links TRBV19 with TRBJ2-3; 8 nucleotides agree with TRBD1. Looked up from germline, CDR1 is LNHDA and CDR2 is SQIVND (reference sequence). V trimming: 3 bases; J trimming: 3 bases; junction bases outside the gene matches: 5. The CDR3 is 15 residues long. CDR3 sequence (DNA): TGTGCCAGTAGTATCGGTCAGGGGGCAACAGATACGCAGTATTTT. Residues: CASSIGQGATDTQYF.

V usage is TRBV5-4 and J usage is TRBJ1-1, with a tentative D call TRBD1 (5 bases). The V end lost 4 bases, the J end lost 5 bases, and 12 bases lay between the germline ends. This CDR3 comprises 13 residues. Per germline, CDR1 SGHNT and CDR2 YYREEE (reference sequence). The CDR3 DNA reads TGTGCCAGCAGCACGTCGGGGGGGACTGAAGCTTTCTTT. It translates to CASSTSGGTEAFF.

This chain connects TRBV28 to TRBJ2-3, with 9 bases matching TRBD2. CDR3 length equals 15 residues. The germline V gene encodes CDR1 MDHEN and CDR2 SYDVKM. Trimming took 7 bases from V and 1 from J; bases not matched to a gene: 6. The CDR3 reads CASIPSGDRTDTQYF. The DNA for the CDR3 is TGTGCCAGCATCCCTAGCGGGGACCGCACAGATACGCAGTATTTT.

The chain employs TRBV6-6 and TRBJ1-1; maybe TRBD1 (6 bases). The CDR3 length is 14 residues. The V gene lost 0 bases and the J gene lost 3 bases, with 8 bases spanning the gap. The V gene's germline CDR1 is MNHNY and CDR2 SVGAGI (reference sequence). For the CDR3, the DNA is TGTGCCAGCAGTTACTCCAGGACAGACACTGAAGCTTTCTTT. This translates into CASSYSRTDTEAFF.

CDR3 amino acids: CASSWEDRDRYSNQPQHF. CDR3 sequence (DNA): TGTGCCAGCAGCTGGGAGGACAGGGACCGATATAGCAATCAGCCCCAGCATTTT. The V gene is TRBV7-9, the J gene TRBJ1-5, with 8 bases matching TRBD1. Germline V gene sequence: CDR1 SEHNR, CDR2 FQNEAQ (reference sequence). The CDR3 is 18 amino acids. The trim removed 4 bases at V and 0 bases at J, leaving 11 bases unmatched.

This clone was detected only a few times. This rearrangement joins TRBV3-1 (or the pseudogene TRBV3-2) to TRBJ2-5, with 8 bases lining up with TRBD2. Per germline, CDR1 LGHDT and CDR2 YNNKEL (reference sequence). The J segment lost 2 bases and the V segment lost 3 bases, leaving 14 bases of the junction unmatched. This CDR3 has 18 residues. The DNA for the CDR3 is TGTGCCAGCAGCCACCCGGAGGGGGTAGCGGGGAATCAAGAGACCCAGTACTTC. This sequence encodes CASSHPEGVAGNQETQYF.

The chain couples TRBV3-1 (or the pseudogene TRBV3-2) to TRBJ2-5, with 9 positions matching TRBD2. Germline V gene sequence: CDR1 LGHDT, CDR2 YNNKEL (reference sequence). Trimming at V came to 0 bases and at J to 4 bases, leaving 9 bases not matched to a gene. The CDR3 totals 17 residues. The CDR3 region has the DNA TGTGCCAGCAGCCAAGATCGGTTTAGCGGGGGAGGAGAGACCCAGTACTTC. Translation: CASSQDRFSGGGETQYF.

This clone was detected only a few times. This chain joins TRBV5-4 and TRBJ2-3; TRBD2 matches 9 bases. There are 15 residues in the CDR3. The junction had 4 bases not matched to a gene; V was cut back by 0 bases and J by 5 bases. Germline V CDR1 and CDR2: SGHNT, YYREEE (reference sequence). The CDR3: CASSLGLAVGDTQYF. DNA for the CDR3: TGTGCCAGCAGCTTGGGACTAGCGGTAGGAGATACGCAGTATTTT.

This clone was found a few times. The genes are TRBV11-1 and TRBJ2-5; 8 bases align to TRBD2. V lost 5 bases and J lost 4; bases outside the gene matches: 6. This CDR3 is built from 14 residues. CDR1 and CDR2 from the germline V gene are SGHAT and FQDESV (reference sequence). CDR3 residues: CASSPYLAGETQYF. The CDR3 coding sequence is TGTGCCAGCAGCCCCTATCTAGCGGGAGAGACCCAGTACTTC.

The chain couples TRBV27 to TRBJ1-4, with D perhaps TRBD1 (5 bases). CDR3 size: 13 residues. CDR1 and CDR2 (germline): MNHEY, SMNVEV (reference sequence). Trimming cost V 1 base and J 8 bases, with 8 bases left between them. The CDR3 DNA follows: TGTGCCAGCAGTTTATTGGGGGGGGAAAAACTGTTTTTT. Translated: CASSLLGGEKLFF.

The rearrangement links TRBV18 to TRBJ1-3; the D is unclear. Trimming cost V 3 bases and J 8 bases, with 11 bases left between them. The CDR3 is 13 residues long. Germline V CDR1 and CDR2: KGHSH, LQKENI. The CDR3 spells CASSPADPDTIYF. The DNA for the CDR3 is TGTGCCAGCTCACCTGCGGATCCGGACACCATATATTTT. Variable domain in full (rest from reference TRBV18 and TRBJ1-3): NAGVMQNPRHLVRRRGQEARLRCSPMKGHSHVYWYRQLPEEGLKFMVYLQKENIIDESGMPKERFSAEFPKEGPSILRIQQVVRGDSAAYFCASSPADPDTIYFGEGSWLTVV.

The rearrangement joins TRBV6-6 to TRBJ1-6; D is uncertain. Trimming removed 5 bases at V and 7 bases at J, with 9 bases between. From germline, CDR1 is MNHNY and CDR2 SVGAGI (reference sequence). The CDR3 runs 13 residues. The CDR3 spells CASSQQPNSPLHF. The CDR3 nucleotides are TGTGCCAGCAGTCAACAGCCCAATTCACCCCTCCACTTT.